The 5 T cell receptor beta chains listed next were all sequenced from one sample in a study of cytotoxic CD8 clonotypes in ibrutinib-treated CLL. Profiled with immunoSEQ multiplex PCR; TCRdb holds only in-frame clones, not every one. The repertoire holds some 290,000 clones, with roughly 85% as singletons. Specimen: PBMCs, collected before ibrutinib treatment. These receptors were collected from a human donor with chronic lymphocytic leukemia.

This clone turned up a few times. The chain couples TRBV11-2 to TRBJ2-1; 10 nucleotides match TRBD2. J was trimmed by 4 bases and V by 4 bases; bases with no gene match: 4. Looked up from germline, CDR1 is SGHAT and CDR2 is FQNNGV. This CDR3 is 15 amino acids long. CDR3 residues: CASSYGLAEYNEQFF. The CDR3 DNA follows: TGTGCCAGCAGCTATGGACTAGCGGAGTACAATGAGCAGTTCTTC.

V usage is TRBV28 and J usage is TRBJ2-2; the D call may be TRBD1 or TRBD2 (6 bases each). Germline V gene sequence: CDR1 MDHEN, CDR2 SYDVKM. V was shortened by 2 bases and J by 4 bases, with 11 bases between the two germline ends. CDR3 length: 15 amino acids. The CDR3 protein is CASSLGGRGTGELFF. For the CDR3, the DNA is TGTGCCAGCAGTTTAGGGGGGCGCGGCACCGGGGAGCTGTTTTTT. Using reference TRBV28 and TRBJ2-2 for the parts outside the CDR3, the full variable domain is DVKVTQSSRYLVKRTGEKVFLECVQDMDHENMFWYRQDPGLGLRLIYFSYDVKMKEKGDIPEGYSVSREKKERFSLILESASTNQTSMYLCASSLGGRGTGELFFGEGSRLTVL.

The V and J genes are TRBV18 and TRBJ2-1, with D perhaps TRBD1 (6 bases). Germline values: CDR1 KGHSH, CDR2 LQKENI. This CDR3 comprises 16 residues. Trimming removed 4 bases from V and 0 bases from J, with 13 bases in between. The CDR3, as DNA: TGTGCCAGCTCACTACATGGACAGAACTCCTACAATGAGCAGTTCTTC. Residues: CASSLHGQNSYNEQFF.

This clone showed up just once. This rearrangement joins TRBV5-4 to TRBJ2-5; TRBD1 matches at 8 bases. Germline loops: CDR1 SGHNT, CDR2 YYREEE (reference sequence). This CDR3 comprises 17 residues. V dropped 4 bases and J dropped 4; count of bases not matched to a gene: 15. The CDR3 region has the DNA TGTGCCAGCAGCGTTCCCCCAACAGGGACAGGAAGAGAGACCCAGTACTTC. It yields the protein CASSVPPTGTGRETQYF.

In its sample, this clone was seen once. This chain connects TRBV7-2 to TRBJ2-3; D is uncertain. Germline values: CDR1 SGHTA, CDR2 FQGNSA. V dropped 2 bases and J dropped 0 bases, with 12 bases sitting between them. The length of the CDR3 is 16 residues. CDR3 nucleotide sequence: TGTGCCAGCAGCTTATCCCCTGCCACTAGCACAGATACGCAGTATTTT. Amino acids: CASSLSPATSTDTQYF.